This T cell receptor beta chain was obtained from a study of blood T cells in healthy people across ages. Study-wide background: When template switching was applied, about one barcoded beta molecule was captured per two T cells. Study observations and caveats: For the donors, CMV status was unknown and possibly confounded expanded clonotype changes.

Comment on this clonotype: Its antigen is undetermined.

Then a second PCR, running about 7 to 11 cycles, was carried out with a sample-barcoded 5' primer and a J-beta primer mix. Each CDR3 protein gets one entry after TCRdb re-called the 5' RACE reads with MiXCR. The repertoire holds hundreds of thousands of distinct CDR3 sequences, with roughly 30% as singletons. The CDR3 is 14 residues long. Germline V CDR1 and CDR2: MNHNS, SASEGT. The V gene lost 5 bases and the J gene lost 5 bases, with 15 bases spanning the gap. The sample consisted of blood. The source of this sequence is a woman older than 75 in good health. The V and J genes are TRBV6-1 and TRBJ1-1; D is undetermined. CDR3 sequence reads: CASSLEVEGTEAFF. The CDR3 DNA reads TGTGCCAGCAGTCTGGAGGTTGAGGGAACTGAAGCTTTCTTT.